The 18 T cell receptor beta chains below all came from one sample that was sequenced in a study of T-cell reconstitution after alpha-beta-depleted transplantation in children. The TCRbeta library was prepared with unique molecular identifiers. TCRdb re-called the PCR reads with MiXCR, one entry per CDR3 protein. This table holds some 120,000 distinct CDR3 sequences, about 21% found once. Sequenced here: PBMCs, mostly from graft donor cells, sampled 180 days after TCRalphabeta/CD19-depleted stem cell transplant. Receptors originate from a male patient between 2 and 10 years old who had a stem cell transplant for chronic granulomatous disease, so the T cells may come from the graft donor.

This clonotype was seen only a few times. The genes are TRBV7-2 and TRBJ2-5; D gene ambiguous. V lost 1 base and J lost 7, with 13 bases in between. This CDR3 spans 14 amino acids. From germline, CDR1 is SGHTA and CDR2 FQGNSA. The CDR3 DNA follows: TGTGCCAGCAGCTTAGATCCGCCTCATCGGACCCAGTACTTC. Translation: CASSLDPPHRTQYF. The entire variable domain, with the rest obtained from reference TRBV7-2 and TRBJ2-5, is as follows: GAGVSQSPSNKVTEKGKDVELRCDPISGHTALYWYRQSLGQGLEFLIYFQGNSAPDKSGLPSDRFSAERTGGSVSTLTIQRTQQEDSAVYLCASSLDPPHRTQYFGPGTRLLVL.

J is TRBJ2-1 and V is TRBV12-3 or TRBV12-4, with TRBD2 matching 9 bases. CDR3 length equals 15 residues. With V trimmed by 3 bases and J by 8 bases, 8 bases remained unmatched. CDR3 in DNA: TGTGCCAGCAGTTTGGGCGGGGGGGCCAGTTATGAGCAGTTCTTC. It translates to CASSLGGGASYEQFF.

This clonotype was observed a few times. The chain links TRBV20-1 to TRBJ2-7, with 12 positions matching TRBD2. The J segment lost 4 bases and the V segment lost 5 bases, leaving 6 bases of the junction unmatched. The CDR3 sequence is 14 residues long. The germline CDR1 and CDR2 sequences are DFQATT and SNEGSKA (reference sequence). In nucleotides, the CDR3 is TGCAGTGCTTCCCGGACTAGCGGGAAGTACGAGCAGTACTTC. Its translation is CSASRTSGKYEQYF.

This clonotype has a single count. V and J are TRBV28 and TRBJ2-7; 11 bases match TRBD2. With 6 bases clipped from V and 4 bases from J, the junction kept 8 bases outside the gene matches. The CDR3 contains 15 residues. Germline V lookup: CDR1 MDHEN, CDR2 SYDVKM. The CDR3 sequence: CASRPQLAGAYEQYF. The CDR3 coding sequence is TGTGCCAGCAGGCCTCAACTAGCGGGAGCTTACGAGCAGTACTTC.

The chain combines TRBV20-1 with TRBJ1-5; D gene unclear. The V gene's germline CDR1 is DFQATT and CDR2 SNEGSKA (reference sequence). The CDR3 spans 15 residues. V dropped 0 bases and J dropped 1 base, with 10 bases sitting between them. For the CDR3, the DNA is TGCAGTGCTAGAGATGGACGGCGGAGCAATCAGCCCCAGCATTTT. This gives the protein CSARDGRRSNQPQHF.

This clonotype was detected only a few times. The genes are TRBV2 and TRBJ2-1; the match to TRBD2 covers 9 bases. CDR1 and CDR2 from the germline V gene are SNHLY and FYNNEI. The junction had 7 bases not matched to a gene; V was cut back by 2 bases and J by 5 bases. The length of the CDR3 is 16 residues. The CDR3 is CASSENWREGHNEQFF. The DNA for the CDR3 is TGTGCCAGCAGTGAAAACTGGCGGGAGGGGCACAATGAGCAGTTCTTC.

This clonotype was found many times. The rearrangement links TRBV5-1 to TRBJ1-6; maybe TRBD1 (6 bases). V dropped 3 bases and J dropped 10 bases, with 14 bases sitting between them. The CDR3 spans 14 residues. Germline assignment: CDR1 SGHRS and CDR2 YFSETQ. This CDR3 reads CASSSAQGRSPLHF. For the CDR3, the DNA is TGCGCCAGCAGCTCGGCACAGGGACGGTCACCCCTCCACTTT.

The chain uses TRBV11-2 and TRBJ2-2; D tentatively fits TRBD1 or TRBD2 (5 bases each). The CDR3 is 16 residues long. CDR1 and CDR2 from the germline V gene are SGHAT and FQNNGV. V shed 4 bases and J shed 7 bases, with 19 bases lying between them. The CDR3 nucleotides are TGTGCCAGCAGCTCCAAGGGATGGGACCCGAACGGGGAGCTGTTTTTT. Protein sequence: CASSSKGWDPNGELFF.

A remark on this clonotype: A read error may explain this, as a much larger clone is one base away. The chain has TRBV20-1 and TRBJ2-3, with D unresolved. The germline gives CDR1 DFQATT, CDR2 SNEGSKA (reference sequence). Trimming left V 3 bases short and J 10 bases short, with 11 bases between. The CDR3 is 11 amino acids. The CDR3 sequence is CSASRSDAQYF. The CDR3, as DNA: TGCAGTGCTAGCAGGAGTGATGCGCAGTATTTT.

The chain joins TRBV12-3 or TRBV12-4 to TRBJ2-5; D could derive from TRBD1 or TRBD2 (5 bases each). The CDR3 has 13 residues. The ends were cut back, 6 bases at V and 5 bases at J, with 13 bases in the middle. The CDR3 protein is CASSRGTRETQYF. For the CDR3, the DNA is TGTGCCAGCAGCCGGGGCACCCGCGAGACCCAGTACTTC.

This clonotype was counted a few times. This chain connects TRBV20-1 to TRBJ2-3, with D hard to call. The germline V and J ends were trimmed by 0 bases and 6 bases, with 16 bases remaining between them. This CDR3 spans 15 amino acids. Germline CDR1 reads DFQATT; CDR2 reads SNEGSKA (reference sequence). This CDR3 is CSARDNLFRPDTQYF. The CDR3 DNA follows: TGCAGTGCTAGAGATAATTTGTTTCGGCCCGATACGCAGTATTTT.

This chain links TRBV18 with TRBJ2-2; 11 bases match TRBD2. Germline V gene data show CDR1 as KGHSH and CDR2 as LQKENI. Losses at the gene ends were 0 bases for V and 5 bases for J; bases not matched to a gene: 2. The CDR3 sequence is 16 residues long. CDR3 nucleotide sequence: TGTGCCAGCTCACCACCGGGACTAGCGGTTACCGGGGAGCTGTTTTTT. Amino acids: CASSPPGLAVTGELFF.

This clonotype was counted at least ten times. The genes are TRBV20-1 and TRBJ2-7, with D possibly being TRBD1 or TRBD2 (5 bases each). The CDR3 runs 13 residues. Germline V gene lookup returns CDR1 DFQATT and CDR2 SNEGSKA (reference sequence). V shed 5 bases and J shed 7 bases, with 18 bases lying between them. Here the CDR3 reads CSAGTKPSGEQYF. CDR3 sequence (DNA): TGCAGTGCTGGGACCAAGCCCTCGGGGGAGCAGTACTTC.

This clonotype was seen many times. The CDR3 DNA sequence: TGTGCCAGCAGTTTAGCGGGTTCGAATGAGCAGTTCTTC. Protein product: CASSLAGSNEQFF. The V and J genes are TRBV12-3 or TRBV12-4 and TRBJ2-1; D is unresolved. Trimming stripped 0 bases from V and 7 bases from J, with 7 bases between. There are 13 residues in the CDR3.

V and J are TRBV5-4 and TRBJ2-6; 8 bases are a match to TRBD2. V dropped 0 bases and J dropped 0; count of bases not matched to a gene: 5. The CDR3 sequence is 18 residues long. Germline loops: CDR1 SGHNT, CDR2 YYREEE (reference sequence). The CDR3 loop is CASSLGLAGLSGANVLTF. The DNA of the CDR3 is TGTGCCAGCAGCTTGGGCCTAGCGGGCCTCTCTGGGGCCAACGTCCTGACTTTC.

This sequence joins TRBV7-3 and TRBJ2-5; D uncertain. This CDR3 has 13 residues. Germline V CDR1 and CDR2: SGHTA, FQGTGA. Trimming left V 3 bases short and J 4 bases short, with 9 bases between. CDR3 nucleotide sequence: TGTGCCAGCAGCTTCGGGCTGGGAGAGACCCAGTACTTC. Protein product: CASSFGLGETQYF.

J is TRBJ1-4 and V is TRBV7-2; D uncertain. The V end was cut by 5 bases, the J end by 3 bases, with 4 bases between. This CDR3 is built from 12 residues. Germline values: CDR1 SGHTA, CDR2 FQGNSA. CDR3 DNA sequence: TGTGCCAGCAGCAATCCTAATGAAAAACTGTTTTTT. Translating it yields CASSNPNEKLFF. The variable domain in full, with the rest retrieved from reference TRBV7-2 and TRBJ1-4, is GAGVSQSPSNKVTEKGKDVELRCDPISGHTALYWYRQSLGQGLEFLIYFQGNSAPDKSGLPSDRFSAERTGGSVSTLTIQRTQQEDSAVYLCASSNPNEKLFFGSGTQLSVL.

The chain employs TRBV5-1 and TRBJ2-7, with 9 positions matching TRBD1. Germline V CDR1 and CDR2: SGHRS, YFSETQ. The CDR3 length is 17 residues. Trimming at V came to 5 bases and at J to 3 bases, leaving 15 bases not matched to a gene. Here the CDR3 DNA reads TGCGCCAGCAGTTCCGGACAGGGGATTGGCAGAGTCTACGAGCAGTACTTC. Translated: CASSSGQGIGRVYEQYF.